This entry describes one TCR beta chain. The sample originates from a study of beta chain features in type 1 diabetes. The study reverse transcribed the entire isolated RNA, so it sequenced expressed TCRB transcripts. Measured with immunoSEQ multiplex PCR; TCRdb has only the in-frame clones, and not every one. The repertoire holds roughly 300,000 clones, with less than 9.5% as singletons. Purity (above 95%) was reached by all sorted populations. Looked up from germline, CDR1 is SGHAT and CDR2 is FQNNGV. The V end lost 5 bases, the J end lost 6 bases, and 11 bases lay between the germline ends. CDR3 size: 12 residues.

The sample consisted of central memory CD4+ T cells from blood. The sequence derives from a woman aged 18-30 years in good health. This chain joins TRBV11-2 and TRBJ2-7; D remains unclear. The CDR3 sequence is CASSPPGREQYF. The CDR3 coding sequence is TGTGCCAGCAGCCCTCCCGGACGCGAGCAGTACTTC.